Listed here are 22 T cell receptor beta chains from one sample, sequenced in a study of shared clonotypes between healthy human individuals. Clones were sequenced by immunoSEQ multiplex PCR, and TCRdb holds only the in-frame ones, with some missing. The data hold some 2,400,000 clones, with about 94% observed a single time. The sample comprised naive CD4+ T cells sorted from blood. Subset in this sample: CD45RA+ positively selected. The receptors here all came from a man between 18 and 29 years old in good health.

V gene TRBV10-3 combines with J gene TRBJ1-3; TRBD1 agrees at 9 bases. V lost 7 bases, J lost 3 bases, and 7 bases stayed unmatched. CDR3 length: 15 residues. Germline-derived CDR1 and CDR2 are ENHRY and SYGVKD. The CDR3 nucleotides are TGTGCCATCACCTCACAGGGGGCGGGTGGAAACACCATATATTTT. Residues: CAITSQGAGGNTIYF.

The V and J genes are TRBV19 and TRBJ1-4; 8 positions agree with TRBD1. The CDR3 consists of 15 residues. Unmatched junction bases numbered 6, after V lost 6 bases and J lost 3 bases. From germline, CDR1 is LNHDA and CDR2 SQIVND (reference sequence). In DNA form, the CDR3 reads TGTGCCAGTAGGGACCAGGGGGCCTCTAATGAAAAACTGTTTTTT. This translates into CASRDQGASNEKLFF.

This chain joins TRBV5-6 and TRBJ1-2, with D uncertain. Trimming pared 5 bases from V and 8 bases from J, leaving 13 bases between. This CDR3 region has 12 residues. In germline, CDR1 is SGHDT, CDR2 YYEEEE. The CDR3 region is CASRRGAAGYTF. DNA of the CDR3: TGTGCCAGCAGGCGGGGAGCGGCGGGCTACACCTTC.

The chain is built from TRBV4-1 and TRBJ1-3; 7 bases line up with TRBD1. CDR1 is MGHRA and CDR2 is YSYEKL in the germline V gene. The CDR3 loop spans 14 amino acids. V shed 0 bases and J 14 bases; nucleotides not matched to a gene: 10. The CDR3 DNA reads TGCGCCAGCAGCCAAGATAGGGACAGCGGTGATTTATATTTT. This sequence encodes CASSQDRDSGDLYF.

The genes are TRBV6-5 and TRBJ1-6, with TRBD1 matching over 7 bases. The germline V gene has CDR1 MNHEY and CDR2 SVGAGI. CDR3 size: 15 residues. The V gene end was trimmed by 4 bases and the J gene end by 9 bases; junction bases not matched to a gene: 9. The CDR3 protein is CASSSGTAGGSPLHF. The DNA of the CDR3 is TGTGCCAGCAGTTCCGGGACAGCGGGTGGTTCACCCCTCCACTTT.

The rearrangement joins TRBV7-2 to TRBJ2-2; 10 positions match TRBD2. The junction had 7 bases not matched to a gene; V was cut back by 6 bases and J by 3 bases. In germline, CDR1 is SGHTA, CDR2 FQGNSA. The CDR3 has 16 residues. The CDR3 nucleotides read TGTGCCAGCAGGGGAGGGGGACTAGCGTACACCGGGGAGCTGTTTTTT. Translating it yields CASRGGGLAYTGELFF.

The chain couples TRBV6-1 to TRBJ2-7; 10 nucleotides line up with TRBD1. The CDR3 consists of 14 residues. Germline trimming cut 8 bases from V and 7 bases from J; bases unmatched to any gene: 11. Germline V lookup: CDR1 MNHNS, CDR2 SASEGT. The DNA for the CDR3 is TGTGCCAGCCTGCCGGGACAGGGGACAGGGGAGCAGTACTTC. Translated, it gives CASLPGQGTGEQYF.

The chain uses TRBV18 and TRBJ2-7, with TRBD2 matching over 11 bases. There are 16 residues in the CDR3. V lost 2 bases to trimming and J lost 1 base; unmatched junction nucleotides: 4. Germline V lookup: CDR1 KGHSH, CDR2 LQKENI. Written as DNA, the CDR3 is TGTGCCAGCTCACCAGAACTAGCGGGAGTTTCCTACGAGCAGTACTTC. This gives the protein CASSPELAGVSYEQYF.

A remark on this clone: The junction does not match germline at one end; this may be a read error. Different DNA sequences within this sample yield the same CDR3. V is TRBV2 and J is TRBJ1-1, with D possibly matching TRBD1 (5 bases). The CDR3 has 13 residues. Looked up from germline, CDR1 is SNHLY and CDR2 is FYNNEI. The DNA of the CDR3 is TGTGCCAGCAGCGAGGAGACAGTCACTGAGGCTTTCTTT. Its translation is CASSEETVTEAFF.

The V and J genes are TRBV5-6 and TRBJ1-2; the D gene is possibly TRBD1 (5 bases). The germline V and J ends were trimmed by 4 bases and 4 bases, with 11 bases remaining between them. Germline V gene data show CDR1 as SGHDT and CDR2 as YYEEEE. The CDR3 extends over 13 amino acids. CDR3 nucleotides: TGTGCCAGCAGCACGACAGAAACCTATGGCTACACCTTC. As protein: CASSTTETYGYTF.

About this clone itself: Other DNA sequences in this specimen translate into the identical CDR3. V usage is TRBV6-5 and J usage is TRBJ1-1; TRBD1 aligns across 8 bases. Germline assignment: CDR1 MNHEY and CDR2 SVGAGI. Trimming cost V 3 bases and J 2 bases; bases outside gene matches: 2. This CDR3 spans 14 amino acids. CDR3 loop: CASSYGQGNTEAFF. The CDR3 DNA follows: TGTGCCAGCAGTTATGGACAGGGAAACACTGAAGCTTTCTTT.

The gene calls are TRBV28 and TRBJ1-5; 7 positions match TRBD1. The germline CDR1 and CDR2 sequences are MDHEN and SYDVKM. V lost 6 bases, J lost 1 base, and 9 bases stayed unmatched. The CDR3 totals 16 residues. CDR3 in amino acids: CASRRRQGASNQPQHF. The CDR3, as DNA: TGTGCCAGCAGACGCAGACAGGGAGCGAGCAATCAGCCCCAGCATTTT.

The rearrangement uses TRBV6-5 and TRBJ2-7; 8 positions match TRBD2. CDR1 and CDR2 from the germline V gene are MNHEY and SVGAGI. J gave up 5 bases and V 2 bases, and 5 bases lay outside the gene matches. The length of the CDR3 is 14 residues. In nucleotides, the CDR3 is TGTGCCAGCAGTTACAAAAGCGGGAGTAACGAGCAGTACTTC. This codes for CASSYKSGSNEQYF.

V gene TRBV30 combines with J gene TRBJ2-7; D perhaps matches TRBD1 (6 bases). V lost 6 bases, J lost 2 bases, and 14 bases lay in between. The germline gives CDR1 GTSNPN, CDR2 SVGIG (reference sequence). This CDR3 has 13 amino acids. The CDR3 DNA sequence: TGTGCCTGTTCAGTACAGGGTACCTACGAGCAGTACTTC. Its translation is CACSVQGTYEQYF.

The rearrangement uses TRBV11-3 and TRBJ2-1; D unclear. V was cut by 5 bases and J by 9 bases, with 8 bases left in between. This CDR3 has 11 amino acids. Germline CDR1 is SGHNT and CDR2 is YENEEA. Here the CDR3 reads CASSQESEQFF. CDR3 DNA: TGTGCCAGCAGCCAAGAAAGTGAGCAGTTCTTC.

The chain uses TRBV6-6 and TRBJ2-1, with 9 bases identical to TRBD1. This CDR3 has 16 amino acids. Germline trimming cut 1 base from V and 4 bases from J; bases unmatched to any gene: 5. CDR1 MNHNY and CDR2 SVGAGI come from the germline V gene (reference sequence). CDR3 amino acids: CASSYWGQGIYNEQFF. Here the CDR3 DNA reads TGTGCCAGCAGTTACTGGGGACAGGGAATATACAATGAGCAGTTCTTC.

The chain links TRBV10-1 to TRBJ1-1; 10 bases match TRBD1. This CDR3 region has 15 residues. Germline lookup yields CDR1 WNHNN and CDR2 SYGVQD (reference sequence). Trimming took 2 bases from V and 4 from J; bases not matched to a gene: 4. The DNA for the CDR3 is TGCGCCAGCAGTGAGCATTGGACAGGGGGCACTGAAGCTTTCTTT. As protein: CASSEHWTGGTEAFF.

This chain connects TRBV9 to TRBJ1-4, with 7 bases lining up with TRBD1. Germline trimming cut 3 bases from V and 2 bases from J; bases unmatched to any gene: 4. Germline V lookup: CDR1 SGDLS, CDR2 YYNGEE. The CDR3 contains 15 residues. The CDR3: CASSGEGATNEKLFF. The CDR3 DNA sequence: TGTGCCAGCAGCGGAGAGGGGGCCACTAATGAAAAACTGTTTTTT. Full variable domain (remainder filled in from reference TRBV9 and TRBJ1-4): DSGVTQTPKHLITATGQRVTLRCSPRSGDLSVYWYQQSLDQGLQFLIQYYNGEERAKGNILERFSAQQFPDLHSELNLSSLELGDSALYFCASSGEGATNEKLFFGSGTQLSVL.

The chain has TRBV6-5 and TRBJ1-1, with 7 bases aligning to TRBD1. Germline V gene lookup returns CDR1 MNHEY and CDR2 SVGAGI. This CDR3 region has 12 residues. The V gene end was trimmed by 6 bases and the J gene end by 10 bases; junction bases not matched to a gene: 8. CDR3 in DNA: TGTGCCAGCAGCATTACGAGGGGGCCAGCTTTCTTT. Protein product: CASSITRGPAFF.

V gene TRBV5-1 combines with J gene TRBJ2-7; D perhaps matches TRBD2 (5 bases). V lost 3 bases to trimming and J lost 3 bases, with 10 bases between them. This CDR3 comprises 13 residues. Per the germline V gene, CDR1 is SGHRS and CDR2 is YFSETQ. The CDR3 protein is CASSSLGDYEQYF. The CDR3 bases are TGCGCCAGCAGCTCACTAGGCGACTACGAGCAGTACTTC. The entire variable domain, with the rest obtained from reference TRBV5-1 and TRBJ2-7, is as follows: KAGVTQTPRYLIKTRGQQVTLSCSPISGHRSVSWYQQTPGQGLQFLFEYFSETQRNKGNFPGRFSGRQFSNSRSEMNVSTLELGDSALYLCASSSLGDYEQYFGPGTRLTVT.

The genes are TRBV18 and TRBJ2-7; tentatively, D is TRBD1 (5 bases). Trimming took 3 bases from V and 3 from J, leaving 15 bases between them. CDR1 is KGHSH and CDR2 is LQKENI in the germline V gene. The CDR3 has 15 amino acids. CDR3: CASSPVAGIVYEQYF. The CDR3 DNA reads TGTGCCAGCTCACCGGTTGCAGGGATCGTCTACGAGCAGTACTTC.

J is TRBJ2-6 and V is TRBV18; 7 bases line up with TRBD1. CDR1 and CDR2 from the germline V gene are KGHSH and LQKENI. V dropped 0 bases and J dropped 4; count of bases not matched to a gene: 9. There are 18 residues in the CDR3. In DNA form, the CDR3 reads TGTGCCAGCTCACCACCCGAGACAGGGAAGGCCGGGGCCAACGTCCTGACTTTC. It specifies CASSPPETGKAGANVLTF.